The T cell receptor beta chain under discussion was sequenced for a study of T cell repertoires in cytomegalovirus infection (dated 2019 in TCRdb). General notes on the study: Donor HLA type was relevant to the analysis, as public TCR beta signatures indicated carriage of CMV infection together with the matching HLA type. Results and caveats for the whole study, not just this receptor: In both this cohort and an independent cohort of 352 donors, the cumulative frequency of public TCR beta family members distinguished carriers of CMV infection plus the relevant HLA type. The ex vivo response was dominated by HLA-C-restricted CMV-specific TCR beta clonotypes, which also provided the single most frequent clonotype in two of eight donors.

Details on this clonotype: This receptor's antigen is unknown. The input lacks base qualities; no much larger clone sits a single base away.

Sequencer: Illumina HiSeq 1500. TCRdb's own reprocessing of the public reads used fastp at Q25 and MiXCR and kept productive beta chains. Each CDR3 protein appears once, grouped with its most common genes and DNA. Recorded for this sample are just under 550,000 distinct CDR3 sequences; approximately 26% of them occurred a single time. The top ten hold around 14% of the sample. V is shortened by 5 bases, J by 4 bases, and the region joining them spans 21 bases. In the germline V gene (reference sequence), CDR1 corresponds to DFQATT and CDR2 to SNEGSKA. From the cysteine up to the phenylalanine, the CDR3 has a length of 16 residues. The only DNA kept is the CDR3, 48 bases in frame from the first base.

The chain joins TRBV20-1 to TRBJ2-1; tentative D gene TRBD1, with 5 bases matching. The sample comprised PBMCs. This sequence was found in a human donor in good health (CMV status not recorded). Some clones in this sample may be carry-over from other donors' samples. The DNA sequence is as follows: TGCAGTGCTCCGGTAGTGGGGCTAAGGATGTACAATGAGCAGTTCTTC. It specifies CSAPVVGLRMYNEQFF.